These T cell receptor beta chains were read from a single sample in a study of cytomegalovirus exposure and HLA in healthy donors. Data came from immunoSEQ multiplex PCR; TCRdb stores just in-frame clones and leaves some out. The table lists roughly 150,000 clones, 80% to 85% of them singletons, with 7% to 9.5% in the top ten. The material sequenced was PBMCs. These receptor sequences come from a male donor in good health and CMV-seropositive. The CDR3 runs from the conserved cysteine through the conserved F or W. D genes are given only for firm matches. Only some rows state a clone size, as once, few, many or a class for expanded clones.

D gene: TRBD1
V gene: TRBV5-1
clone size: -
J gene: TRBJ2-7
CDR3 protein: CASSQGQGSYEQYF
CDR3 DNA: TGCGCCAGCAGCCAAGGACAGGGGTCGTACGAGCAGTACTTC

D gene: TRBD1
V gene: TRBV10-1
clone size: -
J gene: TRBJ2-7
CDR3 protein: CASSPRGLYEQYF
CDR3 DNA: TGCGCCAGCAGCCCCAGGGGGCTATACGAGCAGTACTTC

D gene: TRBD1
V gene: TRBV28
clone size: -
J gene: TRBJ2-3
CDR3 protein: CASSPPDREGTQYF
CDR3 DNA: TGTGCCAGCAGTCCTCCCGACAGGGAAGGTACGCAGTATTTT

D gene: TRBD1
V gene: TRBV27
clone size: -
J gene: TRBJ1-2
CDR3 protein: CASSPAGGDYGYTF
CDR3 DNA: TGTGCCAGCAGCCCGGCAGGGGGCGACTATGGCTACACCTTC

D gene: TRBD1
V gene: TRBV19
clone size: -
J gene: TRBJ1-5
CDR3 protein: CASGKYEGTASNQPQHF
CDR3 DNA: TGTGCCAGTGGCAAGTATGAAGGGACAGCTAGCAATCAGCCCCAGCATTTT

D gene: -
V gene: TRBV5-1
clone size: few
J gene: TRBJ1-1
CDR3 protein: CASSTGQINTEAFF
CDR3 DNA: TGCGCCAGCAGCACCGGACAGATTAACACTGAAGCTTTCTTT

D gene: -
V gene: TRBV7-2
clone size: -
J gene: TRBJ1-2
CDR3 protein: CASSLGGGYTF
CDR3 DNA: TGTGCCAGCAGCCTCGGGGGAGGCTACACCTTC

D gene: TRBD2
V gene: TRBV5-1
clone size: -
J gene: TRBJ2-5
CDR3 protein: CASSFLPGLVETQYF
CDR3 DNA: TGCGCCAGCAGCTTTCTTCCGGGACTAGTGGAGACCCAGTACTTC

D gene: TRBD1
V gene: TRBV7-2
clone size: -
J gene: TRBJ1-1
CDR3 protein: CASSRDRAGTEAFF
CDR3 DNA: TGTGCCAGCAGCCGCGACAGGGCCGGCACTGAAGCTTTCTTT

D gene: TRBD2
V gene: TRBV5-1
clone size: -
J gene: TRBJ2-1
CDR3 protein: CASSSTGLAYNEQFF
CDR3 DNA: TGCGCCAGCAGCTCAACTGGACTAGCCTACAATGAGCAGTTCTTC

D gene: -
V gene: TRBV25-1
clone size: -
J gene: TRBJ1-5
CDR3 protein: CASSKGGRGSNQPQHF
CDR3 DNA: TGTGCCAGCAGTAAAGGCGGCAGGGGTAGCAATCAGCCCCAGCATTTT

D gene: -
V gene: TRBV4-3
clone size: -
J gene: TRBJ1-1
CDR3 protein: CASSQIDSIFEAFF
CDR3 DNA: TGCGCCAGCAGCCAGATCGACAGTATCTTTGAAGCTTTCTTT

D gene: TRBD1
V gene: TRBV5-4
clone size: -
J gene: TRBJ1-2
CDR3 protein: CASSSGQGAYGYTF
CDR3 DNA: TGTGCCAGCAGCTCGGGACAGGGGGCCTATGGCTACACCTTC

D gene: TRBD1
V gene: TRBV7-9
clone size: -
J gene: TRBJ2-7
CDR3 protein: CASTKGQATYEQYF
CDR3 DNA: TGTGCCAGCACCAAGGGACAGGCTACCTACGAGCAGTACTTC

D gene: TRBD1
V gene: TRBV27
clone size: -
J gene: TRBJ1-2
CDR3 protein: CASSTIQGTVFVGYTF
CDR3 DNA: TGTGCCAGCAGCACTATACAGGGGACCGTCTTCGTTGGCTACACCTTC

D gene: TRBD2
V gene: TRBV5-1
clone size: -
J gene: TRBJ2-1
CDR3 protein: CASSAGGANSYNEQFF
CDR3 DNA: TGCGCCAGCAGCGCCGGGGGGGCGAACTCCTACAATGAGCAGTTCTTC

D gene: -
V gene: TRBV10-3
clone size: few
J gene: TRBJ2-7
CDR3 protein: CAISESNTGLYEQYF
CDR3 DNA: TGTGCCATCAGTGAGTCTAATACGGGACTCTACGAGCAGTACTTC

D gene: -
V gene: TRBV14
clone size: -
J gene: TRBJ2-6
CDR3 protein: CASSQVGGLGANGLTF
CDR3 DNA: TGTGCCAGCAGCCAAGTAGGGGGTCTGGGGGCCAACGGCCTGACTTTC

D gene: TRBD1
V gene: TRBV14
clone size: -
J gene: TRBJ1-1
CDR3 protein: CASSRGTASEAFF
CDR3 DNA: TGTGCCAGCAGCCGCGGGACAGCCTCTGAAGCTTTCTTT

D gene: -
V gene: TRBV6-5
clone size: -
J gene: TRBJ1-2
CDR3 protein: CASRESDGYTF
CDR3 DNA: TGTGCCAGCAGGGAGTCGGATGGCTACACCTTC

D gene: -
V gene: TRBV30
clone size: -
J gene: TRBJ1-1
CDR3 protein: CAWNTGSTEAFF
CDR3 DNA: TGTGCCTGGAATACAGGTTCCACTGAAGCTTTCTTT

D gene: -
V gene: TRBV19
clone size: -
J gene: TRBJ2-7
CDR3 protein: CASQTSGTGGYEQYF
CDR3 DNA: TGTGCCAGTCAAACGAGCGGGACAGGAGGATACGAGCAGTACTTC

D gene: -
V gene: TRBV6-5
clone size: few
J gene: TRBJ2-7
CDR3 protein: CASSYSSQVAEQYF
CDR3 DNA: TGTGCCAGCAGTTACTCGTCACAGGTAGCCGAGCAGTACTTC

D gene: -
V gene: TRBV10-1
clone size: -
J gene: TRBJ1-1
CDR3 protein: CASSAFQRSGNTEAFF
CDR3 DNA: TGCGCCAGCAGTGCTTTTCAGCGATCCGGGAACACTGAAGCTTTCTTT

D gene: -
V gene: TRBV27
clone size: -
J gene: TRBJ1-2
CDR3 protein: CASSSGGGKKRNGYTF
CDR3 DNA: TGTGCCAGCAGTTCTGGTGGCGGAAAGAAACGAAATGGCTACACCTTC

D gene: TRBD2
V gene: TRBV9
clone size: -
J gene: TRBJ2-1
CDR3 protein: CASSVREGNNEQFF
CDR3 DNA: TGTGCCAGCAGCGTTCGGGAGGGCAACAATGAGCAGTTCTTC

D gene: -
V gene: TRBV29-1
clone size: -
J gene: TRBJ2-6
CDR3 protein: CSVGPSGRGSGANGLTF
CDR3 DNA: TGCAGCGTTGGGCCGTCCGGGCGGGGCTCCGGGGCCAACGGCCTGACTTTC

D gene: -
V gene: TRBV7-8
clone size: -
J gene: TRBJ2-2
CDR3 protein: CASTPRRANTGELFF
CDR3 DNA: TGTGCCAGCACCCCCCGAAGAGCGAACACCGGGGAGCTGTTTTTT

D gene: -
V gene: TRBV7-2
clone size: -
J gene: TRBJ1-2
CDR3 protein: CASSWASGISGYTF
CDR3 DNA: TGTGCCAGCAGCTGGGCGTCAGGGATCAGTGGCTACACCTTC

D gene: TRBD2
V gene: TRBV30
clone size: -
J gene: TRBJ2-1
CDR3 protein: CAWSRSSGGPASSYNEQFF
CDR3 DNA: TGTGCCTGGAGTCGTTCTAGCGGGGGGCCGGCAAGCTCCTACAATGAGCAGTTCTTC